This T cell receptor beta chain was captured in a study of T-cell memory formation after mild COVID-19. General study findings and limits: Mostly located in CM and EM were contracting CD4+ clones, with contracting CD8+ clones located in EMRA. Several responding clones turned up in pre-infection memory, indicating that cross-reactive memory may have taken part. Day 15 to 85 contractors were CD4/CD8 balanced; later expanders leaned CD4+.

Barcoded TCR alpha and TCR beta cDNA libraries with UMIs came from 5'RACE using constant-segment primers. TCRdb reprocessed the 5' RACE reads with MiXCR, giving one entry per CDR3 protein. This table has 150,000 or so distinct CDR3 sequences, approximately 14% appearing once. In germline, CDR1 is MGHRA, CDR2 YSYEKL. V lost 4 bases, J lost 0 bases, and 5 bases stayed unmatched. This CDR3 is 16 amino acids long. Points on this clonotype: Its antigen is undetermined.

This chain uses TRBV4-1 with TRBJ2-1; TRBD2 aligns across 8 bases. Specimen: PBMCs or a T cell subset sorted from them (not recorded which). This sequence was found in an adult woman who had mild COVID-19 (a few samples of this study predate the infection). Cell type and time point are not known. The CDR3 region is CASSPRGGSSYNEQFF. CDR3 DNA sequence: TGCGCCAGCAGCCCCCGGGGGGGCAGCTCCTACAATGAGCAGTTCTTC.